The rows below give T cell receptor beta chains drawn from one sample of a study of monozygotic twins with cystic fibrosis. The repertoire was sequenced with immunoSEQ multiplex PCR; TCRdb's copy has only in-frame clones and lacks some. The profile shows about 15,000 clones, roughly 98% of them singletons. The sequenced material came from blood. The source is a girl aged 2 to 9 with cystic fibrosis. CDR3s include the opening cysteine and the closing phenylalanine or tryptophan. The order of the fields is J gene, clone size, D gene, V gene, CDR3 DNA, CDR3 protein. The D gene is left open where the match is weak. Clone size appears in some rows only: once, few, many, or a class for an expanded clone.

J gene: TRBJ2-6
clone size: .
D gene: .
V gene: TRBV28
CDR3 DNA: TGTGCCAGCACCACGACAGGCTTCTCTGGGGCCAACGTCCTGACTTTC
CDR3 protein: CASTTTGFSGANVLTF

J gene: TRBJ1-2
clone size: .
D gene: TRBD1
V gene: TRBV5-6
CDR3 DNA: TGTGCCAGCAGAGAGGGACAGTTCTATGGCTACACCTTC
CDR3 protein: CASREGQFYGYTF

J gene: TRBJ1-3
clone size: .
D gene: .
V gene: TRBV25-1
CDR3 DNA: TGTGCCAGCAGTGAATCCTGGGGATACACTGGAAACACCATATATTTT
CDR3 protein: CASSESWGYTGNTIYF

J gene: TRBJ2-7
clone size: .
D gene: TRBD1
V gene: TRBV28
CDR3 DNA: TGTGCCAGCAGCATACCGGGGACAGGGGGCAACTACGAGCAGTACTTC
CDR3 protein: CASSIPGTGGNYEQYF

J gene: TRBJ1-1
clone size: .
D gene: .
V gene: TRBV5-1
CDR3 DNA: TGCGCCAGCAGCTTGAGCGGAGGGGCCTATAACACTGAAGCTTTCTTT
CDR3 protein: CASSLSGGAYNTEAFF

J gene: TRBJ1-2
clone size: .
D gene: TRBD1
V gene: TRBV7-2
CDR3 DNA: TGTGCCAGCAGTGAGACAGGGGGCGCAGGACTGTACGGCTACACCTTC
CDR3 protein: CASSETGGAGLYGYTF

J gene: TRBJ2-1
clone size: .
D gene: .
V gene: TRBV7-2
CDR3 DNA: TGTGCCAGCAGCTTAGCGAGTACGTCCACTGAGCAGTTCTTC
CDR3 protein: CASSLASTSTEQFF

J gene: TRBJ1-3
clone size: .
D gene: TRBD1
V gene: TRBV10-3
CDR3 DNA: TGTGCCATCGGACAGGACAGGGGGCTTAACACCATATATTTT
CDR3 protein: CAIGQDRGLNTIYF

J gene: TRBJ1-2
clone size: .
D gene: .
V gene: TRBV7-2
CDR3 DNA: TGTGCCAGCAGCTTAGATGTGTGGAGTCAGGACTATGGCTACACCTTC
CDR3 protein: CASSLDVWSQDYGYTF

J gene: TRBJ2-1
clone size: once
D gene: TRBD2
V gene: TRBV5-4
CDR3 DNA: TGTGCCACCCAAGCGGGAGGGGTGTACAATGAGCAGTTCTTC
CDR3 protein: CATQAGGVYNEQFF

J gene: TRBJ1-1
clone size: .
D gene: .
V gene: TRBV27
CDR3 DNA: TGTGCCAGCAGTTTAGGGGGTGACACTGAAGCTTTCTTT
CDR3 protein: CASSLGGDTEAFF

J gene: TRBJ2-7
clone size: .
D gene: .
V gene: TRBV7-6
CDR3 DNA: TGTGCCAGCAGCTTACGGGGAGAGTACGAGCAGTACTTC
CDR3 protein: CASSLRGEYEQYF

J gene: TRBJ1-1
clone size: .
D gene: TRBD1
V gene: TRBV13
CDR3 DNA: TGTGCCAGCAGCTTGGGCGACAGGGCCAACACTGAAGCTTTCTTT
CDR3 protein: CASSLGDRANTEAFF

J gene: TRBJ1-1
clone size: .
D gene: TRBD1
V gene: TRBV27
CDR3 DNA: TGTGCCAGCAGCCCGATGACAGGGACTGAAGCTTTCTTT
CDR3 protein: CASSPMTGTEAFF

J gene: TRBJ2-6
clone size: .
D gene: .
V gene: TRBV4-1
CDR3 DNA: TGCGCCAGCAGCCAAGATCTTTCAGGTAACAGGGCCAACGTCCTGACTTTC
CDR3 protein: CASSQDLSGNRANVLTF

J gene: TRBJ1-5
clone size: .
D gene: .
V gene: TRBV19
CDR3 DNA: TGTGCCAGTAGTAAGGGGAGGACTAGCAATCAGCCCCAGCATTTT
CDR3 protein: CASSKGRTSNQPQHF

J gene: TRBJ1-1
clone size: .
D gene: .
V gene: TRBV30
CDR3 DNA: TGTGCCTGGGACAGAGACGACACTGAAGCTTTCTTT
CDR3 protein: CAWDRDDTEAFF

J gene: TRBJ2-5
clone size: once
D gene: .
V gene: TRBV18
CDR3 DNA: TGTGCCAGCTCACCACTGCACCAGGGGATGGGGGAGACCCAGTACTTC
CDR3 protein: CASSPLHQGMGETQYF

J gene: TRBJ2-5
clone size: .
D gene: TRBD2
V gene: TRBV4-2
CDR3 DNA: TGTGCCAGCAGCCATTTACCCGGGACTAGCGGGAGGCGGCCCCAAGAGACCCAGTACTTC
CDR3 protein: CASSHLPGTSGRRPQETQYF

J gene: TRBJ2-2
clone size: .
D gene: TRBD2
V gene: TRBV9
CDR3 DNA: TGTGCCAGCAGCAGACTAGCGGCTAACACCGGGGAGCTGTTTTTT
CDR3 protein: CASSRLAANTGELFF

J gene: TRBJ2-2
clone size: once
D gene: .
V gene: TRBV29-1
CDR3 DNA: TGCAGCGTTGGTACCAGCCTGAACACCGGGGAGCTGTTTTTT
CDR3 protein: CSVGTSLNTGELFF

J gene: TRBJ2-5
clone size: .
D gene: .
V gene: TRBV5-6
CDR3 DNA: TGTGCCAGCAACCTACCCGGGCAAGAGACCCAGTACTTC
CDR3 protein: CASNLPGQETQYF

J gene: TRBJ2-3
clone size: once
D gene: .
V gene: TRBV7-9
CDR3 DNA: TGTGCCAGCAGCTACGGCGATACGCACTGGGGTAGCACAGATACGCAGTATTTT
CDR3 protein: CASSYGDTHWGSTDTQYF

J gene: TRBJ2-6
clone size: .
D gene: TRBD1
V gene: TRBV6-1
CDR3 DNA: TGTGCCAGCAGTGGACAGACAGGGAACTCTGGGGCCAACGTCCTGACTTTC
CDR3 protein: CASSGQTGNSGANVLTF

J gene: TRBJ2-5
clone size: .
D gene: .
V gene: TRBV5-8
CDR3 DNA: TGTGCCAGCAGCCCGAGGGGGTATGGGGAGACCCAGTACTTC
CDR3 protein: CASSPRGYGETQYF

J gene: TRBJ1-1
clone size: .
D gene: .
V gene: TRBV5-8
CDR3 DNA: TGTGCCAGCAGCCCCACTGGCGGGGCTACTGAAGCTTTCTTT
CDR3 protein: CASSPTGGATEAFF

J gene: TRBJ2-7
clone size: .
D gene: .
V gene: TRBV20-1
CDR3 DNA: TGCAGTGCTGGAGACCCCTACGAGCAGTACTTC
CDR3 protein: CSAGDPYEQYF

J gene: TRBJ2-2
clone size: .
D gene: TRBD1
V gene: TRBV10-2
CDR3 DNA: TGCGCCAGCAGTGAGTTAAGGACAGGGTTTGTAACGACCGGGGAGCTGTTTTTT
CDR3 protein: CASSELRTGFVTTGELFF

J gene: TRBJ2-7
clone size: .
D gene: .
V gene: TRBV6-5
CDR3 DNA: TGTGCCAGCAGTTACTCGGGGACCTTCGGGGAGCAGTACTTC
CDR3 protein: CASSYSGTFGEQYF

J gene: TRBJ1-5
clone size: .
D gene: .
V gene: TRBV10-3
CDR3 DNA: TGTGCCATCAGTGAACCCCCGGATCCCAAAGAGATTAGCAATCAGCCCCAGCATTTT
CDR3 protein: CAISEPPDPKEISNQPQHF

J gene: TRBJ1-5
clone size: once
D gene: TRBD1
V gene: TRBV19
CDR3 DNA: TGTGCCAGTAGTCACCGTCCGGGACAGTACCCCAATCAGCCCCAGCATTTT
CDR3 protein: CASSHRPGQYPNQPQHF

J gene: TRBJ1-1
clone size: .
D gene: .
V gene: TRBV9
CDR3 DNA: TGTGCCAGCAGCGTACGTGTCGCGAACACTGAAGCTTTCTTT
CDR3 protein: CASSVRVANTEAFF

J gene: TRBJ1-2
clone size: .
D gene: .
V gene: TRBV19
CDR3 DNA: TGTGCCAGTAGTATAGATGGAGGGACCCTCTATGGCTACACCTTC
CDR3 protein: CASSIDGGTLYGYTF

J gene: TRBJ2-7
clone size: .
D gene: TRBD2
V gene: TRBV7-9
CDR3 DNA: TGTGCCAGCAGCCAAGAGGTACTAGCGGGTATCTACGAGCAGTACTTC
CDR3 protein: CASSQEVLAGIYEQYF

J gene: TRBJ1-1
clone size: .
D gene: .
V gene: TRBV5-6
CDR3 DNA: TGTGCCAGCAGCAACGGGAACACTGAAGCTTTCTTT
CDR3 protein: CASSNGNTEAFF

J gene: TRBJ1-5
clone size: .
D gene: .
V gene: TRBV9
CDR3 DNA: TGTGCCAGCAGCGTAAACACCGATCAGCCCCAGCATTTT
CDR3 protein: CASSVNTDQPQHF

J gene: TRBJ2-3
clone size: .
D gene: .
V gene: TRBV29-1
CDR3 DNA: TGCAGCGTTATTGGAGTATCCAGCACAGATACGCAGTATTTT
CDR3 protein: CSVIGVSSTDTQYF

J gene: TRBJ1-5
clone size: once
D gene: .
V gene: TRBV27
CDR3 DNA: TGTGCCAGCAGCTCATATAGCAATCAGCCCCAGCATTTT
CDR3 protein: CASSSYSNQPQHF

J gene: TRBJ2-1
clone size: .
D gene: TRBD2
V gene: TRBV6-5
CDR3 DNA: TGTGCCAGCAGTCACCTAGCGGCACCTAATGAGCAGTTCTTC
CDR3 protein: CASSHLAAPNEQFF

J gene: TRBJ2-3
clone size: .
D gene: TRBD1
V gene: TRBV11-2
CDR3 DNA: TGTGCCAGCAGCTTCCCAGACAGGGCCTCAGATACGCAGTATTTT
CDR3 protein: CASSFPDRASDTQYF

J gene: TRBJ1-5
clone size: .
D gene: TRBD1
V gene: TRBV30
CDR3 DNA: TGTGCCTGGGGGACAGGAGGAAGCAATCAGCCCCAGCATTTT
CDR3 protein: CAWGTGGSNQPQHF